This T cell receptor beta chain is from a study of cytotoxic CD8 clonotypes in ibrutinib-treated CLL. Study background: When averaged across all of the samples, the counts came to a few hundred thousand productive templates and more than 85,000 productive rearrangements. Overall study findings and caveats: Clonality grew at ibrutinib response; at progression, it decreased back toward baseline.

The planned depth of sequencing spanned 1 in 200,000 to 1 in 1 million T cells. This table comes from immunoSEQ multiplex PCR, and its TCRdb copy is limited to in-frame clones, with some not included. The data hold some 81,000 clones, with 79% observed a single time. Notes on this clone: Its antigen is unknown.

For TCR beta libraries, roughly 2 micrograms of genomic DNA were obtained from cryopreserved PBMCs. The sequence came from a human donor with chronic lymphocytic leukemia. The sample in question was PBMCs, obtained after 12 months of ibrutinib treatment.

The CDR3 here is CAWTGGARDTQYF. The DNA of the CDR3 is TGTGCCTGGACGGGGGGGGCTAGGGATACGCAGTATTTT. The genes are TRBV30 and TRBJ2-3; 8 bases agree with TRBD2. The CDR3 runs to 13 residues. CDR1 and CDR2 from the germline V gene are GTSNPN and SVGIG (reference sequence). V lost 4 bases, J lost 6 bases, and 6 bases stayed unmatched.